Below, one TCR beta chain is given with its context. Its antigen is currently not known. No much larger clone exists at a distance of one base, and base qualities are not known. TCRbeta CDR3 regions were amplified from genomic DNA by means of the immunoSEQ Assay, a bias-controlled multiplex PCR. In the source study's methods: The number of nucleated cells in each sample was estimated from the amplification of reference gene primers within the assay. Sequence reads were collapsed and filtered to measure the absolute abundance of every unique TCRbeta CDR3 rearrangement. For each sample, productive Simpson clonality was calculated by taking the square root of Simpson's diversity index across productive rearrangements. TCRdb holds this immuneACCESS table with in-frame rearrangements only. Some clones are missing; in checked studies, unresolved V genes explain under half, and the rest has no known cause. For V, J and clone size, that table is used; D and trimming come from the DNA. This sample gives some 190,000 clones in total; under 90% of them show up just once. The top ten clones comprise roughly a tenth of the sample.

According to the germline V gene, CDR1 reads MDHEN and CDR2 reads SYDVKM. V has 9 bases trimmed and J has 5 bases trimmed; junction bases matching no gene number 15. Measured from the cysteine to the phenylalanine, the CDR3 is 16 residues long. The kept DNA is CDR3 alone, 48 bases in frame from the first base. The data belong to a study of blood T cell repertoires in COVID-19 (dated by TCRdb to between 2020 and 2021). In terms of the full investigation: Collaborator samples came from the United States, Italy and Spain and covered acute and convalescent phases of COVID-19. The material from the prospective study consisted of cDNA or gDNA derived from T cells, B-cell-depleted T cells, or PBMCs. The dataset comprised deeply sampled blood TCRbeta repertoires from subjects exposed to, actively infected with, or recovered from COVID-19. The repertoires were made available in a free public database intended to serve as a resource for research on the immune response to SARS-CoV-2. Samples came from the ongoing ImmuneRACE study (first 160 participants) plus 1,254 subjects from 6 global collaborators. Nearly every sample came with metadata listing a de-identified subject ID, COVID-19 status, age in years and sex. Where available, HLA class I and class II types were taken from metadata supplied by the sample provider and were not determined by assay-based typing. Points the paper makes about the study in general: Clinical and demographic metadata were provided uncurated, with the amount varying by source and participant.

Collaborating institutions collected whole blood in K2EDTA tubes following their own protocols. For TCRbeta analysis, collaborators shipped samples in one of three forms: frozen whole blood, isolated PBMCs, or DNA extracted from either of those sample types. The chain employs TRBV28 and TRBJ2-5, with 10 bases in between that match TRBD2. The specimen was peripheral blood. This TCR derives from a woman older than 75 with active or convalescent COVID-19. The DNA is as follows: TGTGCCAGTGCCGGGACTAGCGCCGCGGTGATGGAGACCCAGTACTTC. This yields the protein CASAGTSAAVMETQYF.